This T cell receptor (beta chain) was recovered during a study of metastatic and nonmetastatic thyroid tumors. Study details: Where malignant and benign thyroid patients were concerned, repertoires were compared across blood and tumor or nodule tissue.

Trimming removed 7 bases from V and 2 bases from J, with 17 bases in between. Germline lookup yields CDR1 MNHNS and CDR2 SASEGT. The CDR3 totals 15 residues. No treatment had been given to any patient before thyroid surgery. The study's findings and limits: When malignant thyroid tumors were compared with benign nodules, TCR beta diversity was reportedly significantly higher in the malignant tumors. This held in both blood and tumor samples.

Source study methods: Researchers built a distant-metastasis classifier for papillary thyroid cancer that drew on CDR3 differences across clinicopathological groups. TCRdb re-clonotyped the PCR reads via MiXCR. Clone size and V and J calls follow TCRdb, not the original study. In the table there are roughly 30,000 clones, 20% of which are singletons. This clone was counted between two and nine times. Its antigen remains unknown. The source of this sequence is a female donor with papillary thyroid cancer or a benign thyroid nodule (not recorded which). Some clones in this sample may be carry-over from other donors' samples. Sequencing input: blood. The genes are TRBV6-1 and TRBJ1-2, with D tentatively TRBD1 (6 bases). CDR3 nucleotides: TGTGCCAGCATCCCCGGAGCAGGGGTCAACTATGGCTACACCTTC. Translated: CASIPGAGVNYGYTF.